This is a list of T cell receptor beta chains from one sample in a study of T cell responses to AZD1222 COVID-19 vaccine. TCRdb keeps only in-frame clones here, not all; method: immunoSEQ multiplex PCR. The sample lists about 100,000 clones; approximately 89% were seen once. The sequencing here drew on peripheral blood, taken 28 days after the second AZD1222 dose. The receptors come from an adult who received the AZD1222 COVID-19 vaccine. The CDR3 runs from the conserved cysteine through the conserved F or W. Each record gives: J gene, V gene, D gene, clone size, CDR3 protein, CDR3 DNA. The D gene is left open where the match is weak. Rows give clone size only sometimes, using once, few, many, or a class for an expanded clone.

TRBJ1-1,TRBV5-1,.,.,CASSNDLNTEAFF,TGCGCCAGCAGCAACGACTTGAACACTGAAGCTTTCTTT
TRBJ2-1,TRBV19,TRBD2,.,CASSIGTSGGVRFF,TGTGCCAGTAGTATAGGGACTAGCGGGGGGGTGAGGTTCTTC
TRBJ2-7,TRBV20-1,.,.,CSAPGAEQYF,TGCAGTGCTCCCGGGGCCGAGCAGTACTTC
TRBJ1-5,TRBV7-2,.,.,CASSTSSDHSNQPQHF,TGTGCCAGCAGCACCAGTTCGGACCATAGCAATCAGCCCCAGCATTTT
TRBJ2-1,TRBV18,.,.,CASSRVKSSYNEQFF,TGTGCCAGCTCACGGGTTAAGAGCTCCTACAATGAGCAGTTCTTC
TRBJ2-6,TRBV6-2/TRBV6-3,.,.,CASSLGGYSGANVLTF,TGTGCCAGCAGTTTGGGCGGGTACTCTGGGGCCAACGTCCTGACTTTC
TRBJ1-2,TRBV9,TRBD1,.,CASSVEDRVVGYTF,TGTGCCAGCAGCGTAGAGGACAGGGTCGTCGGCTACACCTTC
TRBJ2-2,TRBV5-4,TRBD1,.,CASSSGQDAGELFF,TGTGCCAGCAGCTCCGGACAGGACGCCGGGGAGCTGTTTTTT
TRBJ2-2,TRBV2,TRBD2,.,CASSELAGTLGELFF,TGTGCCAGCAGTGAGCTAGCGGGCACTCTCGGGGAGCTGTTTTTT
TRBJ1-1,TRBV4-2,.,.,CASSLGPRVIMNTEAFF,TGTGCCAGCAGCCTTGGGCCCAGGGTGATAATGAACACTGAAGCTTTCTTT
TRBJ1-1,TRBV5-1,.,.,CASSQTGVTEAFF,TGCGCCAGCAGCCAAACAGGAGTCACTGAAGCTTTCTTT
TRBJ2-7,TRBV7-9,TRBD2,.,CASRPSSGRALAHEQYF,TGTGCCAGCAGACCCTCTAGCGGGAGGGCCCTCGCCCACGAGCAGTACTTC
TRBJ1-2,TRBV6-4,.,.,CASSDSAASGYTF,TGTGCCAGCAGTGACTCTGCGGCCAGTGGCTACACCTTC
TRBJ2-1,TRBV6-2/TRBV6-3,.,.,CASSWTPLPPNEQFF,TGTGCCAGCAGTTGGACCCCTCTTCCCCCAAATGAGCAGTTCTTC
TRBJ1-4,TRBV6-5,TRBD1,.,CASSRTGDSRGLFF,TGTGCCAGCAGCCGGACAGGCGATTCTCGGGGACTGTTTTTT
TRBJ2-4,TRBV2,.,.,CASSRVVGNIQYF,TGTGCCAGCAGCAGGGTCGTCGGAAACATTCAGTACTTC
TRBJ2-7,TRBV2,.,few,CASLNNRVPLGEQYF,TGTGCCAGCCTGAATAACAGGGTGCCTTTGGGCGAGCAGTACTTC
TRBJ2-2,TRBV20-1,TRBD1,.,CSASRGQGNTGELFF,TGCAGTGCTAGTCGCGGACAGGGGAACACCGGGGAGCTGTTTTTT
TRBJ2-2,TRBV10-3,.,.,CAISEGGGVGELFF,TGTGCCATCAGTGAGGGTGGCGGCGTCGGGGAGCTGTTTTTT
TRBJ1-6,TRBV9,.,.,CASSVGMGRTYNSPLHF,TGTGCCAGCAGCGTAGGAATGGGGCGGACCTATAATTCACCCCTCCACTTT
TRBJ2-1,TRBV27,.,.,CASSLRQGPNEQFF,TGTGCCAGCAGCCTAAGGCAGGGGCCCAATGAGCAGTTCTTC
TRBJ1-2,TRBV12-3/TRBV12-4,.,.,CASSHSGTYGYTF,TGTGCCAGTTCCCACTCCGGGACCTATGGCTACACCTTC
TRBJ2-1,TRBV5-1,.,.,CASSLWHEQFF,TGCGCCAGCAGCTTGTGGCATGAGCAGTTCTTC
TRBJ2-5,TRBV5-1,TRBD2,once,CASSLGVSGGFETQYF,TGCGCCAGCAGCTTGGGGGTTAGCGGGGGTTTTGAGACCCAGTACTTC
TRBJ2-5,TRBV14,TRBD2,.,CASSPWRGQETQYF,TGTGCCAGCAGCCCCTGGCGGGGGCAAGAGACCCAGTACTTC